A single sample gave rise to the 32 T cell receptor beta chains below, sequenced in a study of shared clonotypes between healthy human individuals. Naive CD8 cells, CD45RO-negative and positively selected for CCR7, excluded terminally differentiated effector memory CD45RA+ cells. Repertoires were generated with immunoSEQ multiplex PCR, while TCRdb's copy carries only in-frame clones and drops some. The top ten hold 0.85% to 1.2% of the sample, which has 2 million to 2.5 million clones, approximately 94% seen once. Specimen: naive CD8+ T cells sorted from blood. The receptor set was obtained from a man in his late teens or twenties in good health.

As regards this clone: Other DNA sequences in the same sample also yield this CDR3. The V and J genes are TRBV9 and TRBJ1-1, with D possibly TRBD1 on 5 matching bases. V dropped 0 bases and J dropped 2 bases, with 8 bases sitting between them. CDR1 is SGDLS and CDR2 is YYNGEE in the germline V gene. The CDR3 has 14 residues. CDR3 residues: CASSVDGGNTEAFF. CDR3 DNA sequence: TGTGCCAGCAGCGTAGATGGGGGTAACACTGAAGCTTTCTTT.

Worth noting for this clone: Other DNA sequences from this sample encode an identical CDR3 as well. The chain uses TRBV9 and TRBJ2-7, with 11 positions matching TRBD2. The CDR3 runs to 15 residues. Unmatched junction bases numbered 9, after V lost 5 bases and J lost 5 bases. Looked up from germline, CDR1 is SGDLS and CDR2 is YYNGEE. CDR3 nucleotides: TGTGCCAGCAGTCCCTTAGCGGGAGGGCCGCACGAGCAGTACTTC. Translating gives CASSPLAGGPHEQYF.

This sequence joins TRBV29-1 and TRBJ2-7; possibly TRBD1 or TRBD2 for D (5 bases each). The germline CDR1 and CDR2 sequences are SQVTM and ANQGSEA. V dropped 3 bases and J dropped 0 bases, with 21 bases sitting between them. The CDR3 length is 17 residues. The CDR3 reads CSVEGTEPPSSSYEQYF. For the CDR3, the DNA is TGCAGCGTTGAGGGGACGGAGCCACCCTCGAGCTCCTACGAGCAGTACTTC.

This chain links TRBV11-2 with TRBJ1-3; D is ambiguous. Trimming removed 1 base at V and 0 bases at J, with 16 bases between. The CDR3 length is 18 residues. Looked up from germline, CDR1 is SGHAT and CDR2 is FQNNGV. The CDR3 DNA follows: TGTGCCAGCAGCTTAGCCCCCGCCCCGGGAATCTCTGGAAACACCATATATTTT. Amino acid sequence: CASSLAPAPGISGNTIYF.

Of note for this clone: This specimen includes other DNA sequences encoding the same CDR3. The chain recombines TRBV6-1 with TRBJ2-1; the D is unclear. In germline, CDR1 is MNHNS, CDR2 SASEGT. The germline V and J ends were trimmed by 0 bases and 1 base, with 7 bases remaining between them. This CDR3 has 15 residues. The CDR3 loop reads CASSEAPSSYNEQFF. As DNA, the CDR3 is TGTGCCAGCAGTGAAGCCCCCAGTTCCTACAATGAGCAGTTCTTC.

The chain carries TRBV9 and TRBJ1-1; 7 bases are shared with TRBD1. Trimming at V came to 3 bases and at J to 3 bases, leaving 5 bases not matched to a gene. CDR1 and CDR2 from the germline V gene are SGDLS and YYNGEE. CDR3 size: 14 residues. The DNA of the CDR3 is TGTGCCAGCAGCGCAGGGGGGGAGGACACTGAAGCTTTCTTT. Translation gives CASSAGGEDTEAFF.

The chain recombines TRBV5-6 with TRBJ2-1; D ambiguous. Between the trimmed V and J ends, which lost 0 bases and 4 bases, there was a span of 8 bases. CDR3 length: 14 amino acids. Germline lookup yields CDR1 SGHDT and CDR2 YYEEEE. The CDR3 is CASSLVGIYNEQFF. The CDR3 DNA is TGTGCCAGCAGCTTGGTCGGTATTTACAATGAGCAGTTCTTC.

This chain links TRBV2 with TRBJ1-2; D possibly corresponds to TRBD1 (5 bases). The length of the CDR3 is 11 residues. Trimming took 6 bases from V and 5 from J, leaving 7 bases between them. In germline, CDR1 is SNHLY, CDR2 FYNNEI. The CDR3, as DNA: TGTGCCAGCAGACCAGGGTATGGCTACACCTTC. The encoded protein is CASRPGYGYTF. Using reference TRBV2 and TRBJ1-2 for the parts outside the CDR3, the full variable domain is EPEVTQTPSHQVTQMGQEVILRCVPISNHLYFYWYRQILGQKVEFLVSFYNNEISEKSEIFDDQFSVERPDGSNFTLKIRSTKLEDSAMYFCASRPGYGYTFGSGTRLTVV.

This chain uses TRBV18 with TRBJ1-1; D remains unclear. This CDR3 region has 15 residues. From germline, CDR1 is KGHSH and CDR2 LQKENI. The V end was cut by 5 bases, the J end by 4 bases, with 17 bases between. The CDR3: CASSNVRSGFTEAFF. CDR3 DNA: TGTGCCAGCTCAAATGTACGGTCGGGTTTCACTGAAGCTTTCTTT.

This clone appeared a single time. Other nucleotide sequences from this sample produce the same CDR3. This rearrangement joins TRBV7-9 to TRBJ2-7, with D perhaps TRBD1 (5 bases). V lost 5 bases and J lost 3, with 8 bases in between. CDR1 and CDR2 from the germline V gene are SEHNR and FQNEAQ (reference sequence). The CDR3 is 12 amino acids. This chain's CDR3 is CASSQQVYEQYF. The CDR3 bases are TGTGCCAGCAGCCAACAGGTCTACGAGCAGTACTTC.

This clone occurred once. V and J are TRBV27 and TRBJ2-7; 9 bases match TRBD1. The junction had 13 bases not matched to a gene; V was cut back by 5 bases and J by 5 bases. From germline, CDR1 is MNHEY and CDR2 SMNVEV (reference sequence). This CDR3 is built from 16 residues. CDR3 sequence (DNA): TGTGCCAGCAGTCAAGGACCGGGACAGGGAATCGACGAGCAGTACTTC. This sequence encodes CASSQGPGQGIDEQYF.

The chain recombines TRBV10-1 with TRBJ2-7, with D possibly being TRBD1 or TRBD2 (5 bases each). Trimming removed 7 bases at V and 5 bases at J, with 12 bases between. This CDR3 contains 12 residues. Germline V gives CDR1 WNHNN, CDR2 SYGVQD (reference sequence). The CDR3 here is CASIPVGDEQYF. The CDR3 nucleotides are TGCGCCAGCATTCCGGTGGGGGACGAGCAGTACTTC.

This clone has just one count. Other DNA sequences in this sample translate to the same CDR3. The chain recombines TRBV30 with TRBJ2-7; 8 bases agree with TRBD1. Germline V gene lookup returns CDR1 GTSNPN and CDR2 SVGIG (reference sequence). The CDR3 has 13 residues. The V segment lost 3 bases and the J segment 4 bases; nucleotides outside the gene matches: 5. CDR3 DNA: TGTGCCTGGAGCCAGGGGGCAGGGTACGAGCAGTACTTC. This translates into CAWSQGAGYEQYF.

The genes are TRBV5-6 and TRBJ2-7; D is ambiguous. Germline V gene data show CDR1 as SGHDT and CDR2 as YYEEEE. V dropped 3 bases and J dropped 3 bases, with 13 bases sitting between them. This CDR3 has 14 residues. CDR3 region: CASSSEVGSYEQYF. CDR3 DNA sequence: TGTGCCAGCAGCTCCGAGGTAGGCAGCTACGAGCAGTACTTC.

The chain uses TRBV7-8 and TRBJ1-1, with D hard to call. Germline V lookup: CDR1 SGHVS, CDR2 FQNEAQ. The V end lost 5 bases, the J end lost 6 bases, and 13 bases lay between the germline ends. The CDR3 covers 13 residues. CDR3 sequence: CASSPRRVAEAFF. The CDR3 DNA sequence: TGTGCCAGCAGCCCACGGAGGGTGGCTGAAGCTTTCTTT.

The chain recombines TRBV6-5 with TRBJ2-5, with 8 bases fitting TRBD1. The CDR3 extends over 14 amino acids. The germline CDR1 and CDR2 sequences are MNHEY and SVGAGI. V shed 5 bases, J shed 4 bases, and the junction held 6 bases outside the gene matches. CDR3 sequence reads: CASSDRGVGETQYF. The CDR3 bases are TGTGCCAGCAGTGACAGGGGAGTGGGAGAGACCCAGTACTTC.

A note on this clone: Other DNA sequences of this sample code for an identical CDR3. The chain is built from TRBV28 and TRBJ2-7; 9 positions agree with TRBD1. The CDR3 has 14 amino acids. Germline V CDR1 and CDR2: MDHEN, SYDVKM. Trimming at V came to 5 bases and at J to 0 bases, leaving 2 bases not matched to a gene. CDR3 DNA sequence: TGTGCCAGCAGTGCGACAGGGGGCTCCTACGAGCAGTACTTC. This codes for CASSATGGSYEQYF.

The rearrangement links TRBV6-6 to TRBJ2-6; no definite D call. Trimming removed 5 bases from V and 2 bases from J, with 1 base in between. The CDR3 sequence is 12 residues long. Germline V gene sequence: CDR1 MNHNY, CDR2 SVGAGI (reference sequence). The CDR3 spells CASSPGANVLTF. The DNA for the CDR3 is TGTGCCAGCAGTCCTGGGGCCAACGTCCTGACTTTC.

Worth noting for this clone: In the same sample, other DNA sequences code for this CDR3. V gene TRBV13 combines with J gene TRBJ2-3; D is unclear. CDR1 and CDR2 from the germline V gene are PRHDT and FYEKMQ (reference sequence). The CDR3 is 12 amino acids. V was shortened by 0 bases and J by 6 bases, with 4 bases between the two germline ends. This chain's CDR3 is CASSLGPDTQYF. The CDR3 DNA sequence: TGTGCCAGCAGCTTAGGTCCGGATACGCAGTATTTT.

This sequence joins TRBV6-6 and TRBJ1-6; 7 positions agree with TRBD1. Per germline, CDR1 MNHNY and CDR2 SVGAGI (reference sequence). Losses at the gene ends were 0 bases for V and 7 bases for J; bases not matched to a gene: 3. This CDR3 is 15 amino acids long. The CDR3 reads CASSYSGTANSPLHF. CDR3 DNA sequence: TGTGCCAGCAGTTACTCAGGGACAGCCAATTCACCCCTCCACTTT.

The rearrangement joins TRBV4-1 to TRBJ2-5, with a weak D call TRBD2 (6 bases). The length of the CDR3 is 14 residues. Trimming stripped 4 bases from V and 5 bases from J, with 14 bases between. Germline loops: CDR1 MGHRA, CDR2 YSYEKL. The CDR3 protein is CASSPVQAGETQYF. DNA for the CDR3: TGCGCCAGCAGCCCCGTCCAGGCGGGGGAGACCCAGTACTTC.

CDR3 nucleotides: TGTGCCAGCAGCGATTTAGTGTTCGCGAACACCGGGGAGCTGTTTTTT. Translated: CASSDLVFANTGELFF. The chain uses TRBV9 and TRBJ2-2; no firm D call. This CDR3 region has 16 residues. Germline V lookup: CDR1 SGDLS, CDR2 YYNGEE. Trimming removed 3 bases at V and 0 bases at J, with 12 bases between.

This clone was seen more than once but under ten times. The J gene is TRBJ2-4, the V gene TRBV5-5, with D perhaps TRBD2 (5 bases). V lost 3 bases, J lost 3 bases, and 16 bases lay in between. The CDR3 is made up of 16 amino acids. The germline V gene encodes CDR1 SGHKS and CDR2 YYEKEE (reference sequence). The CDR3, as DNA: TGTGCCAGCAGCTCGAGTTCGCAGAGGGTCAAAAACATTCAGTACTTC. This sequence encodes CASSSSSQRVKNIQYF. The entire variable domain, with the rest obtained from reference TRBV5-5 and TRBJ2-4, is as follows: DAGVTQSPTHLIKTRGQQVTLRCSPISGHKSVSWYQQVLGQGPQFIFQYYEKEERGRGNFPDRFSARQFPNYSSELNVNALLLGDSALYLCASSSSSQRVKNIQYFGAGTRLSVL.

The chain is built from TRBV27 and TRBJ2-1; D might be TRBD1 or TRBD2, each matching 6 bases. The CDR3 is 14 residues long. Germline V gene data show CDR1 as MNHEY and CDR2 as SMNVEV (reference sequence). The V and J ends lost 1 base and 8 bases respectively, with 12 bases between them. DNA of the CDR3: TGTGCCAGCAGTTTATTCGCCGGGGGCTATGAGCAGTTCTTC. This sequence encodes CASSLFAGGYEQFF.

With respect to this clone: Its ends do not fully match the called genes, so a read error is possible. This chain uses TRBV10-1 with TRBJ2-1; D unclear. Germline V gene lookup returns CDR1 WNHNN and CDR2 SYGVQD (reference sequence). This CDR3 has 12 amino acids. This CDR3 reads CASSEWDGEEIF. The CDR3 DNA follows: TGCGCCAGCAGTGAGTGGGATGGAGAGGAGATCTTC.

The chain has TRBV4-3 and TRBJ2-3; D gene unclear. The CDR3 is 14 amino acids. Deletions cut 1 base from V and 6 bases from J, with 11 bases between. Germline CDR1 and CDR2: LGHNA and YSLEER. The CDR3 loop reads CASSQGLSGDTQYF. CDR3 in DNA: TGCGCCAGCAGCCAAGGTCTATCTGGGGATACGCAGTATTTT.

The V gene is TRBV28, the J gene TRBJ1-1; D is uncertain. CDR1 is MDHEN, CDR2 SYDVKM, per germline. The CDR3 has 10 residues. Trimming took off 2 bases at V and 11 bases at J, with 6 bases between the two ends. CDR3 bases: TGTGCCAGCAGTTTAAATGAGGCTTTCTTT. Amino acid sequence: CASSLNEAFF.

The chain links TRBV13 to TRBJ1-3; 7 nucleotides match TRBD1. The CDR3 runs to 15 residues. Looked up from germline, CDR1 is PRHDT and CDR2 is FYEKMQ (reference sequence). After removal of 5 bases from V and 0 bases from J, the junction contained 4 bases not matched to a gene. This CDR3 reads CASSPTGISGNTIYF. In nucleotides, the CDR3 is TGTGCCAGCAGCCCGACAGGGATCTCTGGAAACACCATATATTTT.

The chain employs TRBV6-5 and TRBJ1-1; 9 bases line up with TRBD1. This CDR3 contains 15 residues. Per the germline V gene, CDR1 is MNHEY and CDR2 is SVGAGI. Trimming took 2 bases from V and 4 from J; bases not matched to a gene: 5. This CDR3 reads CASSYVGTGTTEAFF. CDR3 coding DNA: TGTGCCAGCAGTTACGTGGGGACAGGGACCACTGAAGCTTTCTTT.

The CDR3 region is CASSIPSRMNTEAFF. The CDR3 region has the DNA TGTGCCAGTAGTATTCCCTCCAGGATGAACACTGAAGCTTTCTTT. The V gene is TRBV19, the J gene TRBJ1-1; unclear D gene. Deletions cut 3 bases from V and 0 bases from J, with 11 bases between. The CDR3 loop spans 15 amino acids. Germline V gene lookup returns CDR1 LNHDA and CDR2 SQIVND (reference sequence).

The chain carries TRBV28 and TRBJ2-2; D remains unclear. V lost 2 bases to trimming and J lost 7 bases, with 5 bases between them. This CDR3 region has 12 residues. Germline V gives CDR1 MDHEN, CDR2 SYDVKM. The chain's CDR3 is CASSLGVGELFF. For the CDR3, the DNA is TGTGCCAGCAGTTTAGGGGTCGGGGAGCTGTTTTTT.

This chain uses TRBV13 with TRBJ2-1; 8 bases align to TRBD1. Looked up from germline, CDR1 is PRHDT and CDR2 is FYEKMQ (reference sequence). The trim removed 3 bases at V and 4 bases at J, leaving 8 bases unmatched. CDR3 length: 16 residues. CDR3 amino acids: CASSLGRDRSYNEQFF. CDR3 DNA sequence: TGTGCCAGCAGCTTGGGTCGGGACAGGAGTTACAATGAGCAGTTCTTC.